This TCR beta chain comes out of a study of T cell responses to AZD1222 COVID-19 vaccine. Assay used: immunoSEQ multiplex PCR; TCRdb lists only in-frame clones, some missing. Here the sample spans approximately 100,000 clones, 89% being singletons. Trimming took 3 bases from V and 2 from J, leaving 11 bases between them. The V gene's germline CDR1 is SEHNR and CDR2 FQNEAQ (reference sequence). This CDR3 spans 15 amino acids. On this clone: Its target is unknown.

Study results and limitations: Spike-specific TCR repertoires showed rising breadth and depth after two AZD1222 doses. Donors were mostly white British, more females; clonal diversity possibly underestimated. The repertoires were collected only after the peak T cell response.

The chain carries TRBV7-9 and TRBJ2-1; D unclear. The sequencing here drew on peripheral blood, taken on day 0 of AZD1222 vaccination. This receptor was obtained from an adult in good health. The CDR3 nucleotides are TGTGCCAGCAGCTTCACGATTTCAACCTACAATGAGCAGTTCTTC. Translation: CASSFTISTYNEQFF. Full variable domain (outside the CDR3, taken from reference TRBV7-9 and TRBJ2-1): DTGVSQNPRHKITKRGQNVTFRCDPISEHNRLYWYRQTLGQGPEFLTYFQNEAQLEKSRLLSDRFSAERPKGSFSTLEIQRTEQGDSAMYLCASSFTISTYNEQFFGPGTRLTVL.